The 2 T cell receptor beta chains below were found in one sample sequenced in a study of identical twins listed by TCRdb under 2016. The library was built by means of 5' RACE. TCRdb shows the sequencer as Illumina HiSeq 2000. TCRdb reran the public reads through fastp at Q25 and MiXCR, keeping productive beta chains. Rows are combined by CDR3 protein, so each entry shows the most common genes and DNA. The sample yields 400,000 to 500,000 distinct CDR3 sequences; under 20% were counted once. The ten biggest clones cover less than 15% of the sample. The sample comprised naive T cells sorted from blood. The cell subset or site label, as the study defines it: cells isolated with a human naive T-cell isolation kit. These receptors were obtained from a middle-aged man in good health.

This clonotype was counted between two and nine times. DNA of the CDR3: TGCAGTGCTAGAATCGGGACAGGGCAGTACGAGCAGTACTTC. Translating it yields CSARIGTGQYEQYF. The J gene is TRBJ2-7, the V gene TRBV20-1; 9 nucleotides agree with TRBD1. Germline CDR1 DFQATT, CDR2 SNEGSKA (reference sequence). The CDR3 is made up of 14 amino acids. V was clipped by 2 bases and J by 4 bases; unmatched bases: 6.

J is TRBJ1-6 and V is TRBV12-3 or TRBV12-4; D perhaps matches TRBD1 (6 bases). CDR3 length: 15 amino acids. V lost 7 bases, J lost 1 base, and 11 bases lay in between. The CDR3: CASTQGMSYNSPLHF. The CDR3 region has the DNA TGTGCCAGCACTCAGGGGATGTCCTATAATTCACCCCTCCACTTT.